These 17 T cell receptor beta chains were all obtained from the same sample, sequenced in a study of T cell responses to AZD1222 COVID-19 vaccine. Assay used: immunoSEQ multiplex PCR; TCRdb lists only in-frame clones, some missing. Altogether around 130,000 clones are present, 80% to 90% being singletons, with the ten largest covering just under 9.5%. Sequenced here: peripheral blood, sampled on day 0 of AZD1222 vaccination. The receptors stem from an adult in good health.

The rearrangement links TRBV14 to TRBJ2-3; D might be TRBD2 (5 bases). Germline CDR1 is SGHDN and CDR2 is FVKESK. Trimming stripped 0 bases from V and 4 bases from J, with 8 bases between. The CDR3 is 14 residues long. Here the CDR3 reads CASSQDLASDTQYF. The CDR3 DNA sequence: TGTGCCAGCAGCCAAGACCTAGCCTCAGATACGCAGTATTTT.

This clone has only a few counts. CDR3 DNA: TGTGCCAGCAGCCCCGAACGGACAGGCCATGGCTACACCTTC. It translates to CASSPERTGHGYTF. The chain employs TRBV7-9 and TRBJ1-2, with 7 positions matching TRBD1. The CDR3 sequence is 14 residues long. Germline lookup yields CDR1 SEHNR and CDR2 FQNEAQ (reference sequence). V was clipped by 5 bases and J by 6 bases; unmatched bases: 9.

The chain carries TRBV3-1 (or the pseudogene TRBV3-2) and TRBJ1-6, with 7 bases lining up with TRBD1. CDR1 and CDR2 from the germline V gene are LGHDT and YNNKEL (reference sequence). The CDR3 is made up of 16 amino acids. V shed 1 base, J shed 7 bases, and the junction held 7 bases outside the gene matches. The CDR3: CASSQGSGTDNSPLHF. In DNA, the CDR3 is TGTGCCAGCAGCCAAGGCTCCGGGACAGACAATTCACCCCTCCACTTT.

The V gene is TRBV12-3 or TRBV12-4, the J gene TRBJ2-3; D unclear. V lost 2 bases and J 2 bases, leaving 5 bases between the germline ends. This CDR3 has 13 residues. DNA for the CDR3: TGTGCCAGCAGTTTATTGGACACAGATACGCAGTATTTT. Its protein is CASSLLDTDTQYF.

J is TRBJ1-5 and V is TRBV5-5; perhaps TRBD1 as D (6 bases). Germline-derived CDR1 and CDR2 are SGHKS and YYEKEE (reference sequence). Trimming pared 0 bases from V and 0 bases from J, leaving 13 bases between. This CDR3 region has 17 residues. The CDR3 spells CASSLEYRDYSNQPQHF. CDR3 sequence (DNA): TGTGCCAGCAGCTTGGAATACAGGGACTATAGCAATCAGCCCCAGCATTTT.

The CDR3 nucleotides read TGTGCCAGCAGCTCTCTGGACCCCCCGGTAGAGCAGTACTTC. Translating it yields CASSSLDPPVEQYF. The rearrangement links TRBV7-3 to TRBJ2-7; D not certain. The CDR3 runs 14 residues. V was trimmed by 4 bases and J by 7 bases, leaving 17 bases between them. Germline V lookup: CDR1 SGHTA, CDR2 FQGTGA.

V usage is TRBV4-2 and J usage is TRBJ2-3; TRBD2 is a possible D gene (5 bases). V lost 0 bases and J 1 base, leaving 8 bases between the germline ends. This CDR3 has 15 residues. Germline CDR1 reads LGHNA; CDR2 reads YNFKEQ. The DNA of the CDR3 is TGTGCCAGCAGCCAAGAACTAGGAGGCACAGATACGCAGTATTTT. Its translation is CASSQELGGTDTQYF.

This chain connects TRBV7-9 to TRBJ2-3, with 8 bases that match TRBD1. The ends lost 1 base at V and 3 bases at J; junction bases unmatched: 6. CDR1 is SEHNR, CDR2 FQNEAQ, per germline (reference sequence). This CDR3 is built from 16 residues. CDR3 in amino acids: CASSLGATGGTDTQYF. The CDR3 nucleotides read TGTGCCAGCAGCTTAGGTGCAACAGGGGGAACAGATACGCAGTATTTT.

This chain joins TRBV5-1 and TRBJ2-1; 10 bases agree with TRBD2. Germline CDR1 is SGHRS and CDR2 is YFSETQ. CDR3 length equals 17 residues. V shed 0 bases and J 5 bases; nucleotides not matched to a gene: 8. This chain's CDR3 is CASSLGLAGASNNEQFF. For the CDR3, the DNA is TGCGCCAGCAGCTTGGGGCTAGCGGGAGCCTCAAACAATGAGCAGTTCTTC.

This clone was seen a handful of times. V is TRBV13 and J is TRBJ2-7; 7 positions agree with TRBD2. Trimming cost V 5 bases and J 1 base; bases outside gene matches: 11. This CDR3 is 16 amino acids long. From germline, CDR1 is PRHDT and CDR2 FYEKMQ (reference sequence). CDR3 amino acids: CASSLRPSGLSYEQYF. CDR3 coding DNA: TGTGCCAGCAGCCTTCGCCCTAGCGGTCTTTCCTACGAGCAGTACTTC.

The chain employs TRBV30 and TRBJ2-2; D may be TRBD1 (6 bases). CDR3 length equals 13 residues. The germline V gene encodes CDR1 GTSNPN and CDR2 SVGIG (reference sequence). The V end was cut by 7 bases, the J end by 2 bases, with 11 bases between. The CDR3, as DNA: TGTGCCTCGGGACACATAAACACCGGGGAGCTGTTTTTT. Protein sequence: CASGHINTGELFF.

The gene calls are TRBV20-1 and TRBJ1-2; no definite D call. The germline V gene has CDR1 DFQATT and CDR2 SNEGSKA (reference sequence). The CDR3 spans 10 residues. Trimming took 4 bases from V and 10 from J, leaving 10 bases between them. This CDR3 reads CSATDRAYTF. CDR3 in DNA: TGCAGTGCTACGGACCGTGCCTACACCTTC.

The CDR3 here is CASSDSNQPQHF. CDR3 bases: TGTGCCAGCAGTGACAGCAATCAGCCCCAGCATTTT. This chain links TRBV6-1 with TRBJ1-5; D is unresolved. V dropped 3 bases and J dropped 1 base, with 1 base sitting between them. This CDR3 contains 12 residues. The V gene's germline CDR1 is MNHNS and CDR2 SASEGT.

The rearrangement uses TRBV7-2 and TRBJ1-2, with 9 bases identical to TRBD1. This CDR3 is 14 amino acids long. From germline, CDR1 is SGHTA and CDR2 FQGNSA. The trim removed 6 bases at V and 8 bases at J, leaving 10 bases unmatched. The CDR3 loop reads CASRPGQGHEGYTF. The CDR3, as DNA: TGTGCCAGCAGACCGGGACAGGGCCATGAGGGCTACACCTTC.

This clone has just one count. The chain uses TRBV12-3 or TRBV12-4 and TRBJ2-1; D gene unclear. V lost 7 bases, J lost 7 bases, and 8 bases lay in between. This CDR3 region has 11 residues. The CDR3 DNA reads as TGTGCCAGCACTCTGTCAAATGAGCAGTTCTTC. Encoded protein: CASTLSNEQFF.

The V gene is TRBV7-2, the J gene TRBJ1-3; TRBD1 matches 9 bases. This CDR3 is built from 15 residues. The germline V gene has CDR1 SGHTA and CDR2 FQGNSA. V shed 5 bases, J shed 7 bases, and the junction held 9 bases outside the gene matches. In DNA, the CDR3 is TGTGCCAGCAGCAAAACCGGGACAGGGACGAACACCATATATTTT. Protein: CASSKTGTGTNTIYF. Drawing the rest from reference TRBV7-2 and TRBJ1-3, the complete variable domain is GAGVSQSPSNKVTEKGKDVELRCDPISGHTALYWYRQSLGQGLEFLIYFQGNSAPDKSGLPSDRFSAERTGGSVSTLTIQRTQQEDSAVYLCASSKTGTGTNTIYFGEGSWLTVV.

In its sample, this clone was seen once. The V and J genes are TRBV7-8 and TRBJ1-4; TRBD1 matches at 9 bases. Trimming at V came to 5 bases and at J to 5 bases, leaving 3 bases not matched to a gene. CDR1 and CDR2 from the germline V gene are SGHVS and FQNEAQ. The CDR3 totals 14 residues. The CDR3 loop reads CASSLGQGNEKLFF. The CDR3 DNA follows: TGTGCCAGCAGCCTGGGACAGGGAAATGAAAAACTGTTTTTT.